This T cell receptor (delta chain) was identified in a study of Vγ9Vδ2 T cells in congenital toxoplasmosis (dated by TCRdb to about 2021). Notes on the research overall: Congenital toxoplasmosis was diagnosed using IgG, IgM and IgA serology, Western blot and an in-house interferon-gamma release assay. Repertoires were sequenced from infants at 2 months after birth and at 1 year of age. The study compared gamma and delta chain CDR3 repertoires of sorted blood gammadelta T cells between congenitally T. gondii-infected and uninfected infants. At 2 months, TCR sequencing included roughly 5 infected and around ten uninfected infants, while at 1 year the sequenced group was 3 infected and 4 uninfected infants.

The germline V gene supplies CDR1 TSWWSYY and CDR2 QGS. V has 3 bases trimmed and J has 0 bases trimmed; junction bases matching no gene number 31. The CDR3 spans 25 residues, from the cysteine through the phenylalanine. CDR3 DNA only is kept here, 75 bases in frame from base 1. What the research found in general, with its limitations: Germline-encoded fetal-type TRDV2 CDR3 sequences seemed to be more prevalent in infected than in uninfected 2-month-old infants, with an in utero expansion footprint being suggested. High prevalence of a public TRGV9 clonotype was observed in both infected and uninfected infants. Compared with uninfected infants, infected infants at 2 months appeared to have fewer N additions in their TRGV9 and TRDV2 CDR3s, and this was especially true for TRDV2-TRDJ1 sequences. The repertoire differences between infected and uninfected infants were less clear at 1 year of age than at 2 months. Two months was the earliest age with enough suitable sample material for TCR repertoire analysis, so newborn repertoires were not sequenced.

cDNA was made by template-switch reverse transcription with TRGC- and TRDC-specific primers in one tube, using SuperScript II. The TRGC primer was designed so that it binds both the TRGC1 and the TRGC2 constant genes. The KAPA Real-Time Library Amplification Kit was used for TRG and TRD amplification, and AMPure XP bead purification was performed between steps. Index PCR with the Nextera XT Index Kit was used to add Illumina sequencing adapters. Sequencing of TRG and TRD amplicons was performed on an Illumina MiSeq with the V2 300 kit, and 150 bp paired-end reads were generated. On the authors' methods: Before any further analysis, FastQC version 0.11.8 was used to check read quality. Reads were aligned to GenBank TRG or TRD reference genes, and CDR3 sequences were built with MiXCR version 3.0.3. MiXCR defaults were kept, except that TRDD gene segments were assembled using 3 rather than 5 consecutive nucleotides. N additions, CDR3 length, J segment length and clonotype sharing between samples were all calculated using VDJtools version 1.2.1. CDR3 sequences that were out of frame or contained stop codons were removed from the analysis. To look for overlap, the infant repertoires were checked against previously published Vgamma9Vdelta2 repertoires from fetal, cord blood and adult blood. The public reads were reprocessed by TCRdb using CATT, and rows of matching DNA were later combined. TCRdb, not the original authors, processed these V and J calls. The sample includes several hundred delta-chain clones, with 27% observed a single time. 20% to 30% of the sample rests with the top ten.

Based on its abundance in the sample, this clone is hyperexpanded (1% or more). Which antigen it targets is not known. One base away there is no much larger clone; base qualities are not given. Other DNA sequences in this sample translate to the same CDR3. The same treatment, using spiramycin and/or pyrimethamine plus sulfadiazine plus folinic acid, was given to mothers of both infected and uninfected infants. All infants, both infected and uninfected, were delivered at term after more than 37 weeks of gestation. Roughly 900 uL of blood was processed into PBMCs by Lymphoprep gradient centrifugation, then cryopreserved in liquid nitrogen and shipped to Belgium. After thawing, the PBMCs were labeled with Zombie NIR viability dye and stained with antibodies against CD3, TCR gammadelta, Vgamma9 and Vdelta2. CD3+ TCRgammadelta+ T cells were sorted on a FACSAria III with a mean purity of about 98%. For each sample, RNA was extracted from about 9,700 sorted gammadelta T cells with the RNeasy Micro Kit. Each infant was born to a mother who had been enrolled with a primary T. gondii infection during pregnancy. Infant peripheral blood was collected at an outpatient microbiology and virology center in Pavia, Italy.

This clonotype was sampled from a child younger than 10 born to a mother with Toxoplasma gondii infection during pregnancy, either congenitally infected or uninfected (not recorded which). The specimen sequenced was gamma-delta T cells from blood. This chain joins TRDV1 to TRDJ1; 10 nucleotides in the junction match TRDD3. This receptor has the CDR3 CALGDPHGGLSSLFPTGGYTDKLIF. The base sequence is TGTGCTCTTGGGGATCCGCACGGAGGACTTTCCTCTCTCTTTCCTACTGGGGGATACACCGATAAACTCATCTTT.